The subject of this entry is one TCR beta chain. In the study's own analysis: Using reference gene primer amplification, nucleated cell counts were estimated. TCRdb keeps only in-frame clones here, not all; method: immunoSEQ multiplex PCR. The DNA was the basis for D and trimming; V, J and clone size are from that table. The table has 180,000 or so clones, about 82% seen once. This sample was included in a study of blood T cell repertoires in COVID-19. Each participant's cohort was designated according to participant-reported clinical history. The germline V gene has CDR1 SGHAT and CDR2 FQNNGV. The CDR3 sequence is 15 residues long. V shed 1 base, J shed 2 bases, and the junction held 5 bases outside the gene matches.

The gene calls are TRBV11-2 and TRBJ2-7; 7 bases map to TRBD2. Sequencing was done on a sample of PBMCs or T cells enriched from blood (not recorded which). The source is a man in his forties with acute COVID-19. This chain's CDR3 is CASSLVPGGTYEQYF. The CDR3 DNA sequence: TGTGCCAGCAGCTTAGTGCCCGGGGGGACCTACGAGCAGTACTTC.